This entry is about one T cell receptor beta chain. As handled by the study authors: The assay estimated nucleated cells by amplifying reference gene primers. Sequencing was performed with immunoSEQ multiplex PCR; in TCRdb, only in-frame clones are kept and a portion is missing. V and J calls and clone size follow that table, whereas D and trimming were derived from the DNA. This sample has approximately 240,000 clones, with approximately 85% found just once. The source of the sample is a study of blood T cell repertoires in COVID-19. CDR3 length: 16 amino acids. J gave up 3 bases and V 5 bases, and 7 bases lay outside the gene matches. Germline CDR1 LNHNV, CDR2 YYDKDF (reference sequence).

The sample comprised peripheral blood. The chain carries TRBV15 and TRBJ1-4; TRBD1 matches at 9 bases. This sequence originates from a man between 45 and 60 years old with acute or convalescent COVID-19. The CDR3 region has the DNA TGTGCCACCAGCCTAGGACAGGGGTATTCTAATGAAAAACTGTTTTTT. Its protein product is CATSLGQGYSNEKLFF. Variable domain in full (rest from reference TRBV15 and TRBJ1-4): DAMVIQNPRYQVTQFGKPVTLSCSQTLNHNVMYWYQQKSSQAPKLLFHYYDKDFNNEADTPDNFQSRRPNTSFCFLDIRSPGLGDTAMYLCATSLGQGYSNEKLFFGSGTQLSVL.